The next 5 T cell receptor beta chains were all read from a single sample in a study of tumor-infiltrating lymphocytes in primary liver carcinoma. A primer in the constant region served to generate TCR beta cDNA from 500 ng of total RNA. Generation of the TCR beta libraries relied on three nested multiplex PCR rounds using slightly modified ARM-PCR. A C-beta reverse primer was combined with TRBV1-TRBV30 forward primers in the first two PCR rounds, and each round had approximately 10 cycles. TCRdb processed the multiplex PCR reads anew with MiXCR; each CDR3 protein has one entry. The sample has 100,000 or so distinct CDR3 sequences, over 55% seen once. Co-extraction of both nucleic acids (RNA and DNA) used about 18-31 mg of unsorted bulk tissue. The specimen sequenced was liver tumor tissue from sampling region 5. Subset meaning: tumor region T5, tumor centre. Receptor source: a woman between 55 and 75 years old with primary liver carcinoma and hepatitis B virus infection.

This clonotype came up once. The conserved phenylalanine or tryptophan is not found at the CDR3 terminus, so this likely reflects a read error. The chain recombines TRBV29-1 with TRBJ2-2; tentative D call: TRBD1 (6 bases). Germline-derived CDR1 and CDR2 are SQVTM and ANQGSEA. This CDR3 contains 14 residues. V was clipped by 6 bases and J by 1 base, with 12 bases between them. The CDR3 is CSVGGIVNTGELFS. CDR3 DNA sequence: TGCAGCGTAGGGGGAATAGTGAACACCGGGGAGCTGTTTTCT.

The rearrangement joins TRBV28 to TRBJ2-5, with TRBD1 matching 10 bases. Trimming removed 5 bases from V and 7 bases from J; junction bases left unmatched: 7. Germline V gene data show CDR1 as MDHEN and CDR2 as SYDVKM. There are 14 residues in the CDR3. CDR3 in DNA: TGTGCCAGCAGTCCACGACAGGGGGCCGGGACCCAGTACTTC. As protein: CASSPRQGAGTQYF.

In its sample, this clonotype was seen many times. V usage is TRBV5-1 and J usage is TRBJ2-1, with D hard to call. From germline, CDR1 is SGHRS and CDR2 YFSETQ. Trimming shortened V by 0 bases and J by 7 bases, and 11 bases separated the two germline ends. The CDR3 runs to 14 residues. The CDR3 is CASSLGLTGNEQFF. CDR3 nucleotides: TGCGCCAGCAGCTTGGGACTGACTGGAAATGAGCAGTTCTTC.

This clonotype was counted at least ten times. CDR3 sequence reads: CSVEISLGTREQFF. The CDR3 DNA sequence: TGCAGCGTTGAAATTTCCCTAGGCACCAGGGAGCAGTTCTTC. V is TRBV29-1 and J is TRBJ2-1; D is undetermined. The length of the CDR3 is 14 residues. With 2 bases removed from V and 10 bases from J, the gap between germline ends came to 18 bases. Germline V CDR1 and CDR2: SQVTM, ANQGSEA.

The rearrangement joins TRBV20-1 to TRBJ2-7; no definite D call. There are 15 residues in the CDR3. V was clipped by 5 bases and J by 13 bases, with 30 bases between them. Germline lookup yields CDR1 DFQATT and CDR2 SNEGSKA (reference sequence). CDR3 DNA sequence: TGCAGTGCTGTCCCCCTGGAGCTGCAAGTCTACGGGCAATACTTC. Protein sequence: CSAVPLELQVYGQYF.